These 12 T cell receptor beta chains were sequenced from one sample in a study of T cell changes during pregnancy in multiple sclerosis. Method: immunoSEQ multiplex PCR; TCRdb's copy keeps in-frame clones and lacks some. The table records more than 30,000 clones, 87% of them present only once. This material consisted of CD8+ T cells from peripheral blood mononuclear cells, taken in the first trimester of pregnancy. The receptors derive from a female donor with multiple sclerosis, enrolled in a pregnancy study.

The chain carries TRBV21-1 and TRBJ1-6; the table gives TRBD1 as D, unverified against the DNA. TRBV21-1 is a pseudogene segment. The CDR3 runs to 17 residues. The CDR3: CASSGQTAGQGYSPLHF. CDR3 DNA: TGTGCCAGCAGCGGGCAAACCGCGGGACAGGGGTATTCACCCCTCCACTTT.

The CDR3 sequence is CASTPGLGRGTEAFF. The CDR3 DNA sequence: TGTGCCAGCACTCCGGGCCTCGGGAGGGGCACTGAAGCTTTCTTT. This chain uses TRBV6-5 with TRBJ1-1, with D perhaps matching TRBD1 (5 bases). The CDR3 covers 15 residues. Germline CDR1 reads MNHEY; CDR2 reads SVGAGI. Trimming cost V 7 bases and J 4 bases, with 19 bases left between them.

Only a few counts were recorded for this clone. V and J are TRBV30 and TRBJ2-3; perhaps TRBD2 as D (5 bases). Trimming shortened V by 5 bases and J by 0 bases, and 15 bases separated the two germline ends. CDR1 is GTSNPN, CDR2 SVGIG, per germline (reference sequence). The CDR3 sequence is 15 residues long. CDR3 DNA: TGTGCCTGGCTTCTAGCAGAAGCTAGCACAGATACGCAGTATTTT. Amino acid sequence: CAWLLAEASTDTQYF. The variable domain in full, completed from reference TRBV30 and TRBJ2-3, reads SQTIHQWPATLVQPVGSPLSLECTVEGTSNPNLYWYRQAAGRGLQLLFYSVGIGQISSEVPQNLSASRPQDRQFILSSKKLLLSDSGFYLCAWLLAEASTDTQYFGPGTRLTVL.

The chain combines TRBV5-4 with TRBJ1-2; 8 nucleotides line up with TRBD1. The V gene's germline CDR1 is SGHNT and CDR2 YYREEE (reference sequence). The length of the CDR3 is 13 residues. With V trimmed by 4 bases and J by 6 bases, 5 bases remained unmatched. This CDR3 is CASSPDRVDGYTF. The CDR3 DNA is TGTGCCAGCAGCCCGGACAGGGTCGATGGCTACACCTTC.

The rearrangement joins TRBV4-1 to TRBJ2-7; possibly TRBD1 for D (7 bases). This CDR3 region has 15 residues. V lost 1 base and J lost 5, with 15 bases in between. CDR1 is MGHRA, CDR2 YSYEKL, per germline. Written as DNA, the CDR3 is TGCGCCAGCAGCCAAGCATGGCAGGGGGGTAACGAGCAGTACTTC. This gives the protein CASSQAWQGGNEQYF.

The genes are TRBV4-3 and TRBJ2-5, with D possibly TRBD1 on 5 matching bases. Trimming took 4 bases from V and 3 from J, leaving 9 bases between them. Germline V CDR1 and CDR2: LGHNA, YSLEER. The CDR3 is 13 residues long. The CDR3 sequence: CASSLDKEETQYF. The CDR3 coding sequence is TGCGCCAGCAGCCTGGACAAGGAAGAGACCCAGTACTTC.

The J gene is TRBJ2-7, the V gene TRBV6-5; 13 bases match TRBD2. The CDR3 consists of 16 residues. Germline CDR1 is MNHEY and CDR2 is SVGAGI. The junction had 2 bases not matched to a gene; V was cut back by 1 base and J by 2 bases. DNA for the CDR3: TGTGCCAGCAGTTACTTTACTAGCGGGGGGGCCTACGAGCAGTACTTC. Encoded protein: CASSYFTSGGAYEQYF.

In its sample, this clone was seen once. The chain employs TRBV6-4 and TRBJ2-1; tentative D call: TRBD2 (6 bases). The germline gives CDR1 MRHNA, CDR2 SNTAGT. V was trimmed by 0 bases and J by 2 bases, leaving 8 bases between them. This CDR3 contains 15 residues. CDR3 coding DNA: TGTGCCAGCAGTGACTCTGGGGGGACCTACAATGAGCAGTTCTTC. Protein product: CASSDSGGTYNEQFF.

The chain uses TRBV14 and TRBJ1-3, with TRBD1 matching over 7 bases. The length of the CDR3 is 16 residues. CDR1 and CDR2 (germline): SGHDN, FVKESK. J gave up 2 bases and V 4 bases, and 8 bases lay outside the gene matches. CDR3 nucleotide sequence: TGTGCCAGCAGCCTTCGACAGGGCTTCGCTGGAAACACCATATATTTT. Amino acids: CASSLRQGFAGNTIYF.

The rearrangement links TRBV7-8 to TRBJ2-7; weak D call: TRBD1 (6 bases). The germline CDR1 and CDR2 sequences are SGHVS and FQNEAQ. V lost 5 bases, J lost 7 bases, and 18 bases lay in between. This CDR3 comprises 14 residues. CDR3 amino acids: CASSITGSALEQYF. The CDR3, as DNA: TGTGCCAGCAGCATTACAGGGTCGGCCTTGGAGCAGTACTTC.

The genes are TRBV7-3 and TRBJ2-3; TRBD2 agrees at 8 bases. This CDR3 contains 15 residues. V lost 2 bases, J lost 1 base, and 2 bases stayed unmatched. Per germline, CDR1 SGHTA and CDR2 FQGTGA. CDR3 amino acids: CASSLWGLGTDTQYF. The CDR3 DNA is TGTGCCAGCAGCTTATGGGGACTAGGCACAGATACGCAGTATTTT.

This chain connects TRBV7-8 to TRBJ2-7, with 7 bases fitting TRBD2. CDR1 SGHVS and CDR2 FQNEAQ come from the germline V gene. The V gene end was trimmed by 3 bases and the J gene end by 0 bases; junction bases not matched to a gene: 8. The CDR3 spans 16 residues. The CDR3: CASSLLSGESSYEQYF. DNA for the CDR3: TGTGCCAGCAGCTTGTTGAGCGGGGAGAGCTCCTACGAGCAGTACTTC. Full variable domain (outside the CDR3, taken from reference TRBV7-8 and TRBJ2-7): GAGVSQSPRYKVAKRGQDVALRCDPISGHVSLFWYQQALGQGPEFLTYFQNEAQLDKSGLPSDRFFAERPEGSVSTLKIQRTQQEDSAVYLCASSLLSGESSYEQYFGPGTRLTVT.